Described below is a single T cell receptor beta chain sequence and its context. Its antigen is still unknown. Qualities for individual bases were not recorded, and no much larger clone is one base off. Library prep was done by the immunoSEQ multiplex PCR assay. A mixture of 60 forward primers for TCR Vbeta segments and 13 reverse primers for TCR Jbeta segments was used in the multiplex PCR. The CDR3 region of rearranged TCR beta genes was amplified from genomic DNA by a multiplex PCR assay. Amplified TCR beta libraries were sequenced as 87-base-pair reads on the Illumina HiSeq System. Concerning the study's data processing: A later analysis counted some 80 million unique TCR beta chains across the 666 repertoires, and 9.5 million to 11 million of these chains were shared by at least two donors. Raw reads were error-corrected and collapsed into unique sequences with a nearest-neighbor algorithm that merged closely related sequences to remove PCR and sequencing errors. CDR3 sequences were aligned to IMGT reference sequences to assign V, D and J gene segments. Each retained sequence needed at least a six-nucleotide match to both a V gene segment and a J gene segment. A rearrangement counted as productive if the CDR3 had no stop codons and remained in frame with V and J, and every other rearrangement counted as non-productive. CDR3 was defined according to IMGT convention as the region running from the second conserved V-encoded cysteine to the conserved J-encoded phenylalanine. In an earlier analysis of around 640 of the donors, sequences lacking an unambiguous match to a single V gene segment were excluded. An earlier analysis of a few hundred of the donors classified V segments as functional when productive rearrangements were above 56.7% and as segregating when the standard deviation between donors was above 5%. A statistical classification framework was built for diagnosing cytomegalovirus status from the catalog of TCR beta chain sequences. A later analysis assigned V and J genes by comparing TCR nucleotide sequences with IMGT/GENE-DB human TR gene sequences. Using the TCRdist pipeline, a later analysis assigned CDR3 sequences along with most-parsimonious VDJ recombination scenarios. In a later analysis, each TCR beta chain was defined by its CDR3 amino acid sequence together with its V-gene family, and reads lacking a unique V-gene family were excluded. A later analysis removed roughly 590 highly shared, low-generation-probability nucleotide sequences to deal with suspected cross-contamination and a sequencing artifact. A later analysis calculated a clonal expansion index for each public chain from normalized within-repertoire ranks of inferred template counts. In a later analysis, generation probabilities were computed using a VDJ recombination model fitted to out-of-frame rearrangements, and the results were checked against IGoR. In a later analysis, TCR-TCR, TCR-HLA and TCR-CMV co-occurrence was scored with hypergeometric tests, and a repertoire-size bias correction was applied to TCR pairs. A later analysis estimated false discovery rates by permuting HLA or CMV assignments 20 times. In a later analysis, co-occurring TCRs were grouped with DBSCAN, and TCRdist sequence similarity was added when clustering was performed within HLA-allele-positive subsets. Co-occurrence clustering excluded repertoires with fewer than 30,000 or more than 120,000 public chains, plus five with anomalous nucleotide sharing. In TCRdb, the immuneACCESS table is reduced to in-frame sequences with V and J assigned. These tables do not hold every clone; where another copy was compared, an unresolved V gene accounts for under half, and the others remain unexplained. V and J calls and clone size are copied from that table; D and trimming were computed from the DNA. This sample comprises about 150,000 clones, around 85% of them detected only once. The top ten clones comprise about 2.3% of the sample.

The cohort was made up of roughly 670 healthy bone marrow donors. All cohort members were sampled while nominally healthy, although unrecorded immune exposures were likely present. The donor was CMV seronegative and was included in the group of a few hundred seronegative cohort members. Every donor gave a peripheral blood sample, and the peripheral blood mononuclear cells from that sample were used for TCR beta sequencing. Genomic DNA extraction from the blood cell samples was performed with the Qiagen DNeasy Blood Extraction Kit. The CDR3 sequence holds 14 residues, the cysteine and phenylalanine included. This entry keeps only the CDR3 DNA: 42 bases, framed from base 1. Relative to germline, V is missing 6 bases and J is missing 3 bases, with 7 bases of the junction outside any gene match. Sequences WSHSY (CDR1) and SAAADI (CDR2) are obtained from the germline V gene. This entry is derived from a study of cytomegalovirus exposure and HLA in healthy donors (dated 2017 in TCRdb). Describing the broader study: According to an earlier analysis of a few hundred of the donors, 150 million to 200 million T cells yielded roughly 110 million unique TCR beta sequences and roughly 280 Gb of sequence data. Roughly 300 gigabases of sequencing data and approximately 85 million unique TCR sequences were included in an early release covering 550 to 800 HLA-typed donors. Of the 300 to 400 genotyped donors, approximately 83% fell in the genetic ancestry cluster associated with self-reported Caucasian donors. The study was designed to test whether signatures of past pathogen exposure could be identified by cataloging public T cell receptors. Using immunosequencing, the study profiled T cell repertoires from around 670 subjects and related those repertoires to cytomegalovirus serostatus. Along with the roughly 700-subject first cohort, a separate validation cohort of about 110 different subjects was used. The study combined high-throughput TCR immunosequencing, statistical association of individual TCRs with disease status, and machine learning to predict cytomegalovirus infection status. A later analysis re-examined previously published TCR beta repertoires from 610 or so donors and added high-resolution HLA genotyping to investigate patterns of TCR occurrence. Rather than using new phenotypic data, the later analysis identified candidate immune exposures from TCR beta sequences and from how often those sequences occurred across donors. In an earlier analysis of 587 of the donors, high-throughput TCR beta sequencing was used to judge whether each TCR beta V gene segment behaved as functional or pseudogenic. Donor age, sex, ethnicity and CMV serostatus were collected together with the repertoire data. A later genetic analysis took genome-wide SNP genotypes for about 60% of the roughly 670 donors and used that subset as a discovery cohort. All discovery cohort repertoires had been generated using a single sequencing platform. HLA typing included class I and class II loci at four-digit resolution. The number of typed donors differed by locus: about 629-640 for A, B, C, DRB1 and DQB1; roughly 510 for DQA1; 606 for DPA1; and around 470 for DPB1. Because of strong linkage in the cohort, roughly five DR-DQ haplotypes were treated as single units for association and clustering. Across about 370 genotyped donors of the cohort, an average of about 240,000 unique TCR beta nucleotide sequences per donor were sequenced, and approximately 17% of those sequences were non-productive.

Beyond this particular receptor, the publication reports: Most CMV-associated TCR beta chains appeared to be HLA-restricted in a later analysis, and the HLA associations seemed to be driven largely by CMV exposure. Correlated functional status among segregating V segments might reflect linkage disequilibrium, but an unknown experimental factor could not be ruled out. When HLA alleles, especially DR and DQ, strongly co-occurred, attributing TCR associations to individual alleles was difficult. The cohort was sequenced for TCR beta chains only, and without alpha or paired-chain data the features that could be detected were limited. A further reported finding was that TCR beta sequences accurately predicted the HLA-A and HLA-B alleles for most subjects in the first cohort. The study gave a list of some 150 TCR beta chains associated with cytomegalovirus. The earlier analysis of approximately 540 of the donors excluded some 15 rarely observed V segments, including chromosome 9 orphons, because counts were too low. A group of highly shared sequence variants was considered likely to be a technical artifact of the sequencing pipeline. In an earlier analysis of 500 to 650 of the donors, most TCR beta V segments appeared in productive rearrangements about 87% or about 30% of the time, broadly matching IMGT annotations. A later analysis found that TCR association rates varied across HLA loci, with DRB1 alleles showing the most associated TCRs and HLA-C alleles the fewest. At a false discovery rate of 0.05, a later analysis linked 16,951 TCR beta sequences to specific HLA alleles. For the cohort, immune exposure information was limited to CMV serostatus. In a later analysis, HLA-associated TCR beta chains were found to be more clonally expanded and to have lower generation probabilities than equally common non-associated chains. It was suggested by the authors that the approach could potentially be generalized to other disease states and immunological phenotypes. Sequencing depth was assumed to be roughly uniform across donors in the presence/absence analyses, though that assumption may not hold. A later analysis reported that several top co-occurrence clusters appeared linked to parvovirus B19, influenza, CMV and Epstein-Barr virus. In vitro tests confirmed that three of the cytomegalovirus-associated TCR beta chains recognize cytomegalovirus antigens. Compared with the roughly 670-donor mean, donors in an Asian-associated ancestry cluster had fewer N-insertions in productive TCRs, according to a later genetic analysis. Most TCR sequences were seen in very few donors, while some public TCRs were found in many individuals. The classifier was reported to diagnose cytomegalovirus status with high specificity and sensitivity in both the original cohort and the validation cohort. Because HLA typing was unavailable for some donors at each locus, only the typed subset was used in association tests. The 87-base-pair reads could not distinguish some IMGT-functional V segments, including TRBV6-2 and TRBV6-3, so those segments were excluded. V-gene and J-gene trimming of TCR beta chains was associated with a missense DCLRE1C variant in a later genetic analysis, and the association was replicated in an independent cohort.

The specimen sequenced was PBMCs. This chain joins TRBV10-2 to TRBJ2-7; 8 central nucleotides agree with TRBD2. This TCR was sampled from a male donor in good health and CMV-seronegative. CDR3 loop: CASRAAGGLYEQYF. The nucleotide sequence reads TGCGCCAGCAGAGCGGCGGGGGGACTCTACGAGCAGTACTTC.